This T cell receptor beta chain stems from a study of CD8+ T cells in alopecia areata. Germline V gene data show CDR1 as SGHRS and CDR2 as YFSETQ. The CDR3 is made up of 14 amino acids. V lost 0 bases to trimming and J lost 5 bases, with 10 bases between them. cDNA prepared by RNA extraction and subsequent reverse transcription served as the template for sequencing. Sequencing used immunoSEQ multiplex PCR; TCRdb keeps in-frame clones, though not all of them. The sample records under 200,000 clones, around three fifths being singletons. Note on this clone: Its antigen is not identified.

Study observations and caveats: Persistence of many expanded lesional clones was seen in scalp and blood during tofacitinib. Resident alphabeta T-cell populations of normal skin are likewise subject to sequencing in scalp samples.

The treatment is: oral pan-JAK inhibitor, 5-10 mg twice daily. It was from alopecia areata patients that lesional scalp punch biopsies and peripheral blood were collected. The receptor comes from a human donor with alopecia areata. The chain is built from TRBV5-1 and TRBJ2-3; D gene uncertain. The source was CD4+ T cells sorted from blood, collected at week 24, from a patient treated with tofacitinib. The CDR3, as DNA: TGCGCCAGCAGCTTGGAACCACAGCGAGATACGCAGTATTTT. It yields the protein CASSLEPQRDTQYF.